This T cell receptor (beta chain) stems from a study of blood T cell repertoires in COVID-19. Turning to the study itself: Collection of acute and convalescent COVID-19 samples took place in the United States, Italy and Spain. Nucleic acid was either cDNA or gDNA, and it came from T cells, B-cell-depleted T cells, or PBMCs.

Source study methods: Quantification of nucleated cells was approximated via reference gene primer amplification. Libraries were prepared by immunoSEQ multiplex PCR; TCRdb keeps only in-frame clonotypes and omits some of them. That table supplies the V and J calls and clone size; D and trimming were determined from the DNA. The sample records more than 300,000 clones, approximately 89% being singletons. Clinical history as reported by participants underpinned cohort assignment. This clone was found a few times. J gave up 2 bases and V 7 bases, and 4 bases lay outside the gene matches. Germline values: CDR1 MNHEY, CDR2 SVGEGT. This CDR3 has 15 residues.

Sequencing was carried out using PBMCs or T cells enriched from blood (not recorded which). The V call is TRBV6-2 or TRBV6-3, the J call TRBJ1-5, with 11 bases matching TRBD1. The source of this sequence is a woman younger than 45 who had recovered from COVID-19. CDR3 sequence reads: CASTPGQGGNQPQHF. In nucleotides, the CDR3 is TGTGCCAGCACCCCGGGACAGGGGGGCAATCAGCCCCAGCATTTT.